This is a list of T cell receptor beta chains from one sample in a study of T cells in Graves' hyperthyroidism and ophthalmopathy. TCRdb used MiXCR to reprocess the multiplex PCR reads, holding one entry per CDR3 protein. The sample includes approximately 270,000 distinct CDR3 sequences, just over 14% seen only once; the top ten take about 14%. The sample taken for sequencing was blood. These receptors were obtained from a middle-aged woman with Graves' hyperthyroidism that later progressed to Graves' ophthalmopathy. The CDR3 runs from the conserved cysteine through the conserved F or W. Fields, in order: clone size, V gene, D gene, J gene, CDR3 DNA, CDR3 protein. D genes are given only for firm matches. The size of a clone is reported for some rows only, either as once, few or many, or as a class for expanded clones.

many	TRBV6-5	NA	TRBJ1-1	TGTGCCAGCAGTTACTCGAGCAGGGAGGACACTGAAGCTTTCTTT	CASSYSSREDTEAFF
NA	TRBV24-1	TRBD1	TRBJ2-3	TGTGCCACCAGGGCAGGGGGCGACTACACAGATACGCAGTATTTT	CATRAGGDYTDTQYF
NA	TRBV27	NA	TRBJ2-7	TGTGCCAGCAGTCCGCGGAGTGGTGGGGAGCAGTACTTC	CASSPRSGGEQYF
many	TRBV6-5	NA	TRBJ2-3	TGTGCCAGCAGTTACTCCGTAGCAAACACAGATACGCAGTATTTT	CASSYSVANTDTQYF
NA	TRBV6-2/TRBV6-3	NA	TRBJ1-1	TGTGCCAGCAGTAAACCCGGAGATGGAGACCGAGAAGCTTTCTTT	CASSKPGDGDREAFF
many	TRBV7-9	TRBD1	TRBJ1-1	TGTGCCAGCAGCCAGGGACAGGGGGCACGGGGCACTGAAGCTTTCTTT	CASSQGQGARGTEAFF
few	TRBV5-4	NA	TRBJ2-2	TGTGCCAGCAGCACCAAAACCGGGGAGCTGTTTTTT	CASSTKTGELFF
many	TRBV28	TRBD2	TRBJ2-1	TGTGCCAGCAGTCCTGTCCTTTGGTTTAGCGGGAGGCCCAAATACAATGAGCAGTTCTTC	CASSPVLWFSGRPKYNEQFF
NA	TRBV20-1	TRBD2	TRBJ2-3	TGCAGTGCTAGGGGGACTAGCGGAACCACAGATACGCAGTATTTT	CSARGTSGTTDTQYF
many	TRBV12-3/TRBV12-4	TRBD2	TRBJ2-3	TGTGCCAGCAGTTTAGGGCCTAGCGGGAGCAGAGATACGCAGTATTTT	CASSLGPSGSRDTQYF
NA	TRBV20-1	NA	TRBJ1-2	TGCAGGGCGCGGCTTCCGACCTTCGATGGCCACACCTTC	CRARLPTFDGHTF
many	TRBV10-3	NA	TRBJ2-7	TGTGCCATCAGTGAGTTCGAACGGGAGCAGTACTTC	CAISEFEREQYF